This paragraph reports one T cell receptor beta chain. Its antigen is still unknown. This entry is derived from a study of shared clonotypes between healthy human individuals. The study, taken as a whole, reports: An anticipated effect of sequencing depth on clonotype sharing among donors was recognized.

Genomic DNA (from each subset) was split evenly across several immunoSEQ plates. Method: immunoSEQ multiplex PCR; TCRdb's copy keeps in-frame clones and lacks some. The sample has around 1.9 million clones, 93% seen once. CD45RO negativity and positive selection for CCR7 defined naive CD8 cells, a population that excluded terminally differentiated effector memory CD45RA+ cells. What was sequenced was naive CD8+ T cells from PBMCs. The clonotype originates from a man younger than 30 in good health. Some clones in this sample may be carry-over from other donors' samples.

CDR3 region: CASSERARDSSDTQYF. The CDR3 DNA sequence: TGTGCCAGCAGCGAGAGGGCCAGGGACTCCTCTGATACGCAGTATTTT. The chain couples TRBV7-9 to TRBJ2-3, with D perhaps TRBD2 (6 bases). Trimming took 5 bases from V and 6 from J, leaving 21 bases between them. The CDR3 contains 16 residues. Germline CDR1 is SEHNR and CDR2 is FQNEAQ (reference sequence).